A selection of T cell receptor beta chains follows, all from one sample in a study of T cells in Graves' hyperthyroidism and ophthalmopathy. A single record per CDR3 protein comes from TCRdb applying MiXCR to the multiplex PCR reads. This repertoire shows 620,000 or so distinct CDR3 sequences, more than 12% found once; its top ten account for around an eighth. Source material: blood. The receptors here all came from a woman aged 45-60 years with Graves' ophthalmopathy. CDR3s include the opening cysteine and the closing phenylalanine or tryptophan. A D gene is named only where the DNA matches it firmly. Expanded clones get a size class; other rows say once, few or many, or leave the size out.

D gene: -
clone size: few
V gene: TRBV10-3
J gene: TRBJ2-6
CDR3 length: 17
CDR3 protein: CAIRAPAEISGANVLTF
CDR3 DNA: TGTGCCATCAGGGCACCAGCCGAAATCTCTGGGGCCAACGTCCTGACTTTC

D gene: TRBD2
clone size: few
V gene: TRBV10-3
J gene: TRBJ2-7
CDR3 length: 11
CDR3 protein: CAISTGGEQYF
CDR3 DNA: TGTGCCATTTCCACGGGAGGCGAGCAGTACTTC

D gene: TRBD1
clone size: many
V gene: TRBV7-2
J gene: TRBJ2-5
CDR3 length: 14
CDR3 protein: CASSLDRGRETQYF
CDR3 DNA: TGTGCCAGCAGCTTGGACAGGGGGCGCGAGACCCAGTACTTC

D gene: TRBD1
clone size: many
V gene: TRBV10-3
J gene: TRBJ1-1
CDR3 length: 15
CDR3 protein: CAIRPGQGATSEAFF
CDR3 DNA: TGTGCCATCAGACCGGGACAGGGGGCGACCAGTGAAGCTTTCTTT

D gene: TRBD2
clone size: many
V gene: TRBV7-3
J gene: TRBJ2-1
CDR3 length: 16
CDR3 protein: CASSVTGTSGHNEQFF
CDR3 DNA: TGTGCCAGCAGCGTCACCGGGACTAGCGGGCACAATGAGCAGTTCTTC

D gene: -
clone size: many
V gene: TRBV30
J gene: TRBJ2-1
CDR3 length: 14
CDR3 protein: CAWSSLAAYNEQFF
CDR3 DNA: TGTGCCTGGAGCTCACTAGCAGCCTACAATGAGCAGTTCTTC

D gene: TRBD2
clone size: few
V gene: TRBV20-1
J gene: TRBJ2-5
CDR3 length: 17
CDR3 protein: CSAREGLAGMRGETQYF
CDR3 DNA: TGCAGTGCTAGAGAAGGACTAGCGGGGATGAGAGGGGAGACCCAGTACTTC

D gene: TRBD2
clone size: -
V gene: TRBV4-3
J gene: TRBJ2-5
CDR3 length: 19
CDR3 protein: CASSQIRTSGRSYQETQYF
CDR3 DNA: TGCGCCAGCAGCCAAATCCGGACTAGCGGGAGGTCATACCAAGAGACCCAGTACTTC

D gene: -
clone size: many
V gene: TRBV6-2/TRBV6-3
J gene: TRBJ2-3
CDR3 length: 13
CDR3 protein: CASSYEGTDTQYF
CDR3 DNA: TGTGCCAGCAGTTACGAGGGCACAGATACGCAGTATTTT

D gene: -
clone size: many
V gene: TRBV15
J gene: TRBJ1-1
CDR3 length: 15
CDR3 protein: CATSRDRGGNTEAFF
CDR3 DNA: TGTGCCACCAGCAGAGATCGTGGGGGTAACACTGAAGCTTTCTTT

D gene: -
clone size: -
V gene: TRBV20-1
J gene: TRBJ2-1
CDR3 length: 15
CDR3 protein: CSARDPRLGYNEQFF
CDR3 DNA: TGCAGTGCTAGAGATCCCAGACTAGGCTACAATGAGCAGTTCTTC

D gene: TRBD1
clone size: many
V gene: TRBV2
J gene: TRBJ1-2
CDR3 length: 11
CDR3 protein: CASRGQGGYTF
CDR3 DNA: TGTGCCAGCCGGGGACAGGGCGGCTACACCTTC

D gene: -
clone size: many
V gene: TRBV28
J gene: TRBJ1-1
CDR3 length: 14
CDR3 protein: CASSLPYMNTEAFF
CDR3 DNA: TGTGCCAGCAGCTTACCCTACATGAACACTGAAGCTTTCTTT

D gene: -
clone size: many
V gene: TRBV3-1
J gene: TRBJ2-2
CDR3 length: 13
CDR3 protein: CASSQGGAGELFF
CDR3 DNA: TGTGCCAGCAGCCAAGGGGGCGCCGGGGAGCTGTTTTTT

D gene: TRBD1
clone size: -
V gene: TRBV6-1
J gene: TRBJ1-5
CDR3 length: 15
CDR3 protein: CASGLGQGSYQPQHF
CDR3 DNA: TGTGCCAGCGGTCTGGGACAGGGCTCCTATCAGCCCCAGCATTTT

D gene: -
clone size: few
V gene: TRBV19
J gene: TRBJ2-1
CDR3 length: 13
CDR3 protein: CASSTWDYNEQFF
CDR3 DNA: TGTGCCAGTAGTACCTGGGACTACAATGAGCAGTTCTTC

D gene: TRBD1
clone size: many
V gene: TRBV28
J gene: TRBJ1-5
CDR3 length: 15
CDR3 protein: CASSPGTGFNQPQHF
CDR3 DNA: TGTGCCAGCAGCCCCGGGACAGGCTTCAATCAGCCCCAGCATTTT

D gene: -
clone size: many
V gene: TRBV28
J gene: TRBJ1-5
CDR3 length: 13
CDR3 protein: CASSYRDNQPQHF
CDR3 DNA: TGTGCCAGCAGTTACAGGGACAATCAGCCCCAGCATTTT

D gene: TRBD2
clone size: few
V gene: TRBV10-3
J gene: TRBJ2-1
CDR3 length: 15
CDR3 protein: CAIRTSGSSYNEQFF
CDR3 DNA: TGTGCCATCAGGACGAGCGGGAGCTCCTACAATGAGCAGTTCTTC

D gene: TRBD2
clone size: many
V gene: TRBV20-1
J gene: TRBJ2-1
CDR3 length: 11
CDR3 protein: CSAGLADEQFF
CDR3 DNA: TGCAGTGCTGGACTAGCGGATGAGCAGTTCTTC

D gene: -
clone size: many
V gene: TRBV27
J gene: TRBJ1-2
CDR3 length: 17
CDR3 protein: CASALAGDIRLEDGYTF
CDR3 DNA: TGTGCCAGCGCCCTGGCAGGGGACATTCGTTTGGAAGATGGCTACACCTTC

D gene: TRBD2
clone size: few
V gene: TRBV20-1
J gene: TRBJ2-3
CDR3 length: 17
CDR3 protein: CSARTSGRGSGTDTQYF
CDR3 DNA: TGCAGTGCCCGGACTAGCGGGAGGGGTTCTGGCACAGATACGCAGTATTTT

D gene: -
clone size: many
V gene: TRBV28
J gene: TRBJ2-5
CDR3 length: 18
CDR3 protein: CASSSSTNRAMRAETQYF
CDR3 DNA: TGTGCCAGCAGTTCATCCACCAACAGGGCTATGAGGGCAGAGACCCAGTACTTC

D gene: TRBD1
clone size: -
V gene: TRBV7-9
J gene: TRBJ2-5
CDR3 length: 16
CDR3 protein: CASSSRDSHIQETQYF
CDR3 DNA: TGTGCCAGCAGCTCACGGGACAGTCACATCCAAGAGACCCAGTACTTC

D gene: TRBD2
clone size: many
V gene: TRBV7-9
J gene: TRBJ2-1
CDR3 length: 17
CDR3 protein: CASSSRLAGGTLHEQFF
CDR3 DNA: TGTGCCAGCAGCTCCCGACTAGCGGGAGGAACGCTCCATGAGCAGTTCTTC

D gene: -
clone size: -
V gene: TRBV4-2
J gene: TRBJ2-5
CDR3 length: 13
CDR3 protein: CASSQEAKETQYF
CDR3 DNA: TGTGCCAGCAGCCAAGAAGCTAAAGAGACCCAGTACTTC

D gene: -
clone size: once
V gene: TRBV28
J gene: TRBJ1-5
CDR3 length: 12
CDR3 protein: CATEKGNQPQHF
CDR3 DNA: TGTGCCACCGAGAAGGGCAATCAGCCCCAGCATTTT

D gene: -
clone size: few
V gene: TRBV6-1
J gene: TRBJ1-3
CDR3 length: 14
CDR3 protein: CASNPGASGNTIYF
CDR3 DNA: TGTGCCAGCAACCCGGGGGCGTCTGGAAACACCATATATTTT

D gene: -
clone size: few
V gene: TRBV29-1
J gene: TRBJ1-4
CDR3 length: 16
CDR3 protein: CSVLGGQPIYNEKLFF
CDR3 DNA: TGCAGCGTTTTGGGGGGACAACCTATATATAATGAAAAACTGTTTTTT

D gene: -
clone size: many
V gene: TRBV5-5
J gene: TRBJ2-3
CDR3 length: 14
CDR3 protein: CASSLVRPTDTQYF
CDR3 DNA: TGTGCCAGCAGCTTGGTACGGCCCACAGATACGCAGTATTTT

D gene: TRBD2
clone size: -
V gene: TRBV9
J gene: TRBJ2-3
CDR3 length: 18
CDR3 protein: CASSVDLLAGTGTDTQYF
CDR3 DNA: TGTGCCAGCAGCGTAGATTTACTAGCGGGAACAGGCACAGATACGCAGTATTTT

D gene: -
clone size: few
V gene: TRBV9
J gene: TRBJ2-7
CDR3 length: 16
CDR3 protein: CASSVADLAISYEQHF
CDR3 DNA: TGTGCCAGCAGCGTAGCGGACCTAGCGATCTCCTACGAGCAGCACTTC

D gene: TRBD2
clone size: few
V gene: TRBV4-2
J gene: TRBJ2-3
CDR3 length: 19
CDR3 protein: CASSPLRAGDGVSTDTQYF
CDR3 DNA: TGTGCCAGCAGCCCCCTCCGCGCGGGAGATGGAGTTAGCACAGATACGCAGTATTTT

D gene: -
clone size: many
V gene: TRBV20-1
J gene: TRBJ1-5
CDR3 length: 14
CDR3 protein: CSARLTDGSQPQHF
CDR3 DNA: TGCAGTGCTAGGCTTACAGATGGCAGTCAGCCCCAGCATTTT

D gene: TRBD2
clone size: many
V gene: TRBV5-5
J gene: TRBJ2-2
CDR3 length: 16
CDR3 protein: CASSLGGSRWPGELFF
CDR3 DNA: TGTGCCAGCAGCTTGGGCGGGAGTCGGTGGCCCGGGGAGCTGTTTTTT

D gene: TRBD2
clone size: few
V gene: TRBV10-3
J gene: TRBJ2-5
CDR3 length: 15
CDR3 protein: CAISDGAGGWETQYF
CDR3 DNA: TGTGCCATCAGTGACGGAGCGGGAGGGTGGGAGACCCAGTACTTC

D gene: TRBD2
clone size: -
V gene: TRBV6-2/TRBV6-3
J gene: TRBJ2-3
CDR3 length: 15
CDR3 protein: CASSWTRRDTDTQYF
CDR3 DNA: TGTGCCAGCAGCTGGACTAGAAGGGACACAGATACGCAGTATTTT

D gene: TRBD1
clone size: -
V gene: TRBV29-1
J gene: TRBJ2-1
CDR3 length: 13
CDR3 protein: CSVDRTGRNEQFF
CDR3 DNA: TGCAGCGTTGACCGGACAGGGAGAAATGAGCAGTTCTTC

D gene: TRBD1
clone size: many
V gene: TRBV27
J gene: TRBJ2-2
CDR3 length: 13
CDR3 protein: CASSVTGYGELFF
CDR3 DNA: TGTGCCAGCAGTGTGACAGGGTACGGGGAGCTGTTTTTT

D gene: -
clone size: many
V gene: TRBV5-1
J gene: TRBJ1-1
CDR3 length: 16
CDR3 protein: CASSREVGVVVTEAFF
CDR3 DNA: TGCGCCAGCAGCAGGGAGGTCGGGGTTGTAGTCACTGAAGCTTTCTTT

D gene: -
clone size: many
V gene: TRBV14
J gene: TRBJ2-1
CDR3 length: 13
CDR3 protein: CASSPYRHNEQFF
CDR3 DNA: TGTGCCAGCAGCCCCTATCGACACAATGAGCAGTTCTTC

D gene: -
clone size: many
V gene: TRBV6-2/TRBV6-3
J gene: TRBJ1-5
CDR3 length: 16
CDR3 protein: CASRPWGSESNQPQHF
CDR3 DNA: TGTGCCAGCAGACCTTGGGGGAGCGAAAGCAATCAGCCCCAGCATTTT

D gene: -
clone size: many
V gene: TRBV30
J gene: TRBJ1-2
CDR3 length: 13
CDR3 protein: CAWSSGKGDGYTF
CDR3 DNA: TGTGCCTGGAGTTCGGGGAAAGGCGATGGCTACACCTTC

D gene: -
clone size: many
V gene: TRBV28
J gene: TRBJ1-1
CDR3 length: 13
CDR3 protein: CASRSQGRTEAFF
CDR3 DNA: TGTGCCAGCAGAAGTCAGGGGAGAACTGAAGCTTTCTTT

D gene: -
clone size: few
V gene: TRBV30
J gene: TRBJ2-6
CDR3 length: 17
CDR3 protein: CAWRRRAGERGANVLTF
CDR3 DNA: TGTGCCTGGAGACGAAGGGCAGGGGAGCGCGGGGCCAACGTCCTGACTTTC

D gene: TRBD1
clone size: many
V gene: TRBV28
J gene: TRBJ1-5
CDR3 length: 16
CDR3 protein: CASSPATGVGNQPQHF
CDR3 DNA: TGTGCCAGCAGTCCCGCCACAGGGGTTGGCAATCAGCCCCAGCATTTT